This T cell receptor beta chain is drawn from a study of T cell repertoires in cytomegalovirus infection. CDR1 and CDR2 from the germline V gene are SNHLY and FYNNEI. This CDR3 has 14 amino acids. V lost 7 bases and J lost 4; bases outside the gene matches: 6. A single record per CDR3 protein comes from TCRdb applying MiXCR to the reads. Here the sample spans more than 250,000 distinct CDR3 sequences, around 15% being singletons. The chain employs TRBV2 and TRBJ2-3; TRBD2 matches 9 bases. Sequenced input: PBMCs. The TCR comes from a human donor in good health (CMV status not recorded). Some clones in this sample may be carry-over from other donors' samples. CDR3 loop: CASKKERGADTQYF. Here the CDR3 DNA reads TGTGCCAGCAAAAAGGAGCGGGGGGCAGATACGCAGTATTTT. Full variable domain (rest looked up from reference TRBV2 and TRBJ2-3): EPEVTQTPSHQVTQMGQEVILRCVPISNHLYFYWYRQILGQKVEFLVSFYNNEISEKSEIFDDQFSVERPDGSNFTLKIRSTKLEDSAMYFCASKKERGADTQYFGPGTRLTVL.